The 5 T cell receptor beta chains given below trace back to one sample, sequenced in a study of early T cells in non-severe SARS-CoV-2 infection. TCRdb called the 5' RACE reads again in MiXCR, with one record for every CDR3 protein. The sample holds about 55,000 distinct CDR3 sequences, around 7% seen once. Sequenced material: whole blood, taken at baseline. These receptors were collected from an adult who was a healthcare worker with PCR-confirmed SARS-CoV-2 infection or an uninfected control (not recorded which).

The chain combines TRBV5-1 with TRBJ1-2; D uncertain. The V end lost 4 bases, the J end lost 6 bases, and 16 bases lay between the germline ends. Germline values: CDR1 SGHRS, CDR2 YFSETQ. CDR3 length: 14 amino acids. The chain's CDR3 is CASSLMGDGDGYTF. The CDR3 DNA reads TGCGCCAGCAGCCTGATGGGAGACGGGGATGGCTACACCTTC.

V is TRBV7-2 and J is TRBJ2-3, with a possible D match to TRBD2 (5 bases). The CDR3 runs 12 residues. V was pared by 1 base and J by 13 bases, with 12 bases between. Germline loops: CDR1 SGHTA, CDR2 FQGNSA. CDR3 region: CASSLVGSAEYF. CDR3 DNA: TGTGCCAGCAGCTTAGTTGGGAGTGCGGAGTATTTT.

This clonotype was counted many times. V usage is TRBV29-1 and J usage is TRBJ2-3, with D tentatively TRBD2 (5 bases). V was clipped by 2 bases and J by 4 bases, with 13 bases between them. The CDR3 contains 14 residues. From germline, CDR1 is SQVTM and CDR2 ANQGSEA. The CDR3: CSVESGYLADTQYF. The CDR3 coding sequence is TGCAGCGTTGAATCGGGGTACCTGGCAGATACGCAGTATTTT.

This clonotype occurred a few times. The J gene is TRBJ2-7, the V gene TRBV28; tentatively, D is TRBD1 or TRBD2 (6 bases each). From germline, CDR1 is MDHEN and CDR2 SYDVKM. V was clipped by 5 bases and J by 3 bases, with 14 bases between them. CDR3 length equals 14 residues. CDR3 sequence (DNA): TGTGCCAGCAGTCCCACGGGGGCCGGCTACGAGCAGTACTTC. Its translation: CASSPTGAGYEQYF.

This clonotype came up a few times. V is TRBV7-2 and J is TRBJ2-3; TRBD2 matches 7 bases. This CDR3 is 15 amino acids long. V lost 5 bases and J lost 3; bases outside the gene matches: 8. Germline V gene data show CDR1 as SGHTA and CDR2 as FQGNSA. DNA of the CDR3: TGTGCCAGCAGCCCCGATCTGCGGGGGACAGATACGCAGTATTTT. Translated, it gives CASSPDLRGTDTQYF.